This entry lists 9 T cell receptor beta chains sequenced from one sample in a study of early T cells in non-severe SARS-CoV-2 infection. In TCRdb, the 5' RACE reads were re-called with MiXCR into one record per CDR3 protein. Counted here are 35,000 to 50,000 distinct CDR3 sequences, about 23% occurring once; the ten biggest clones make up roughly 4.6%. Sequencing used whole blood, obtained at baseline. These receptors were obtained from an adult who was a healthcare worker with PCR-confirmed SARS-CoV-2 infection or an uninfected control (not recorded which).

This chain joins TRBV3-1 and TRBJ2-3; D not certain. V lost 5 bases and J 3 bases, leaving 9 bases between the germline ends. CDR1 and CDR2 from the germline V gene are LGHDT and YNNKEL (reference sequence). The CDR3 has 13 residues. DNA for the CDR3: TGTGCCAGCAGCGCCGACCGAACAGATACGCAGTATTTT. Amino acids: CASSADRTDTQYF.

The V call is TRBV6-5, the J call TRBJ1-6; TRBD1 aligns across 11 bases. The V gene end was trimmed by 4 bases and the J gene end by 8 bases; junction bases not matched to a gene: 4. Germline loops: CDR1 MNHEY, CDR2 SVGAGI. The CDR3 is 15 residues long. CDR3 protein: CASSSTDRGHSPLHF. CDR3 sequence (DNA): TGTGCCAGCAGTTCGACGGACAGGGGGCATTCACCCCTCCACTTT.

This clonotype occurred a few times. This chain links TRBV4-3 with TRBJ2-7; 8 nucleotides match TRBD1. V shed 5 bases and J 2 bases; nucleotides not matched to a gene: 8. The CDR3 loop spans 15 amino acids. In germline, CDR1 is LGHNA, CDR2 YSLEER. CDR3 sequence (DNA): TGCGCCAGCAGCGAGAGACAGGGGTCAGCCTACGAGCAGTACTTC. Its translation is CASSERQGSAYEQYF.

The rearrangement joins TRBV4-3 to TRBJ1-2; tentatively, D is TRBD1 (5 bases). With 0 bases removed from V and 1 base from J, the gap between germline ends came to 15 bases. Germline CDR1 and CDR2: LGHNA and YSLEER. The CDR3 consists of 17 residues. The CDR3: CASSQDLPGQVNYGYTF. In DNA form, the CDR3 reads TGCGCCAGCAGCCAAGATCTCCCAGGGCAGGTTAACTATGGCTACACCTTC.

The gene calls are TRBV5-6 and TRBJ2-5; 9 bases are a match to TRBD1. J gave up 4 bases and V 4 bases, and 8 bases lay outside the gene matches. Germline assignment: CDR1 SGHDT and CDR2 YYEEEE. The length of the CDR3 is 15 residues. CDR3 nucleotide sequence: TGTGCCAGCAGCCTACCGGGACAGGGACTAGAGACCCAGTACTTC. Protein: CASSLPGQGLETQYF.

J is TRBJ2-6 and V is TRBV10-3; the match to TRBD2 covers 12 bases. Germline CDR1 reads ENHRY; CDR2 reads SYGVKD. Trimming cost V 5 bases and J 2 bases; bases outside gene matches: 4. CDR3 length: 17 amino acids. The CDR3 DNA reads TGTGCCATCAGTTGGACTAGCGGGGAGGCTGGGGCCAACGTCCTGACTTTC. Translation: CAISWTSGEAGANVLTF.

This sequence joins TRBV5-1 and TRBJ2-3; 12 bases map to TRBD2. The trim removed 4 bases at V and 1 base at J, leaving 10 bases unmatched. The CDR3 loop spans 18 amino acids. Germline V gene sequence: CDR1 SGHRS, CDR2 YFSETQ. Here the CDR3 reads CASSPQTSGGLGTDTQYF. The CDR3 nucleotides are TGCGCCAGCAGCCCACAGACTAGCGGGGGACTAGGCACAGATACGCAGTATTTT.

In this sample, this clonotype turned up a few times. The chain carries TRBV3-1 and TRBJ1-5; no clear D gene. Germline CDR1 reads LGHDT; CDR2 reads YNNKEL (reference sequence). Trimming took 1 base from V and 3 from J, leaving 13 bases between them. The CDR3 covers 16 residues. CDR3 loop: CASSQGSGDYNQPQHF. The CDR3 bases are TGTGCCAGCAGCCAAGGGTCCGGAGACTACAATCAGCCCCAGCATTTT.

Remarks on this clonotype: An end of the junction does not agree with germline; a read error may underlie this. The chain is built from TRBV7-3 and TRBJ1-1; no firm D call. The CDR3 loop spans 13 amino acids. Germline V gene data show CDR1 as SGHTA and CDR2 as FQGTGA. The CDR3 region is CVSSMQKNTEAFF. CDR3 in DNA: TGTGTCAGCAGCATGCAGAAGAACACTGAAGCTTTCTTT.